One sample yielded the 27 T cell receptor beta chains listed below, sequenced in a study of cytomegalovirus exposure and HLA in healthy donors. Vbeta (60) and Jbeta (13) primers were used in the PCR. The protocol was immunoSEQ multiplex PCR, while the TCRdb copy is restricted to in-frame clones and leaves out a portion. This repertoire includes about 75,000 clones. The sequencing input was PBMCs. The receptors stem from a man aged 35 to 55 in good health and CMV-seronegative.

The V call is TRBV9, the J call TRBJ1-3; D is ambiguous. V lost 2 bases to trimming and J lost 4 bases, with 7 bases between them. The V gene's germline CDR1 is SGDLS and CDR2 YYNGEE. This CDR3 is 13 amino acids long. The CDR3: CASSVAAGNTIYF. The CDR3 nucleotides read TGTGCCAGCAGCGTTGCAGCGGGAAACACCATATATTTT.

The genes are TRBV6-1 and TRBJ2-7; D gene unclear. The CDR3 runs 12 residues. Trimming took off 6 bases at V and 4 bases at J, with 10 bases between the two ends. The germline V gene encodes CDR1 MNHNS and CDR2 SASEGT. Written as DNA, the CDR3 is TGTGCCAGCAGATCATACAGTTACGAGCAGTACTTC. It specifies CASRSYSYEQYF.

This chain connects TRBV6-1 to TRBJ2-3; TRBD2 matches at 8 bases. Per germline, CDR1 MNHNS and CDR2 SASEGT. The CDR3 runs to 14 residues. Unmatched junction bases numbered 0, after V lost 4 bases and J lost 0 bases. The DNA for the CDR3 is TGTGCCAGCAGTGGCGGGGGGAGCACAGATACGCAGTATTTT. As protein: CASSGGGSTDTQYF.

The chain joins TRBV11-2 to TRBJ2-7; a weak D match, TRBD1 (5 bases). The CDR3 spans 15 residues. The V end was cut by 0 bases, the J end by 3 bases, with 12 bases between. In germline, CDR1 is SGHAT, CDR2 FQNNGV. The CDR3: CASSLELPGNYEQYF. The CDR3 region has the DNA TGTGCCAGCAGCTTAGAGTTACCAGGGAACTACGAGCAGTACTTC.

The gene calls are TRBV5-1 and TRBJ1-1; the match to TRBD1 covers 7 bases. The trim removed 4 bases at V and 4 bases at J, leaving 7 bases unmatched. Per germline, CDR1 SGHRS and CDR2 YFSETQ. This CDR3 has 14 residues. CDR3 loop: CASSPTGSSTEAFF. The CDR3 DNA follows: TGCGCCAGCAGCCCGACAGGGTCTAGCACTGAAGCTTTCTTT.

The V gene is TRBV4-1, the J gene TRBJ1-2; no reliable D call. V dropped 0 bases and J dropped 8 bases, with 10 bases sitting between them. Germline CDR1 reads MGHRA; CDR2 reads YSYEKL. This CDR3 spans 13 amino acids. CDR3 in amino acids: CASSQEGAGGYTF. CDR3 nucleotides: TGCGCCAGCAGCCAAGAGGGCGCTGGAGGCTACACCTTC.

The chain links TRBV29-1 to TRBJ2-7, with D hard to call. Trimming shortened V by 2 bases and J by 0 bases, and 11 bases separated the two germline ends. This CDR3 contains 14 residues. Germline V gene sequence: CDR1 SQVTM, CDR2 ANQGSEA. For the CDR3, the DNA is TGCAGCGTTGAAAGGCAGGAAAGCTCCTACGAGCAGTACTTC. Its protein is CSVERQESSYEQYF.

CDR3 sequence reads: CASSSYGAGGLQETQYF. The CDR3 nucleotides are TGCGCCAGCAGCTCATATGGAGCGGGGGGACTCCAAGAGACCCAGTACTTC. This chain uses TRBV5-1 with TRBJ2-5; 9 bases are a match to TRBD2. V shed 3 bases and J 1 base; nucleotides not matched to a gene: 10. Germline loops: CDR1 SGHRS, CDR2 YFSETQ. The CDR3 consists of 17 residues.

In DNA form, the CDR3 reads TGCGCCAGCAGCTTGTCGAGGACTACGAACACCGGGGAGCTGTTTTTT. Protein sequence: CASSLSRTTNTGELFF. The V gene is TRBV5-1, the J gene TRBJ2-2; weak D call: TRBD2 (6 bases). Germline V gene sequence: CDR1 SGHRS, CDR2 YFSETQ. V lost 1 base, J lost 0 bases, and 10 bases lay in between. The CDR3 is 16 residues long.

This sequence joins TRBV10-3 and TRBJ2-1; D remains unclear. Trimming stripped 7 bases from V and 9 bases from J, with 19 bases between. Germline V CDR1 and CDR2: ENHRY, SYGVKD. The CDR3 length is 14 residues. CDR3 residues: CAITLGLHSGEQFF. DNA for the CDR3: TGTGCCATCACCCTAGGCCTCCACTCGGGTGAGCAGTTCTTC.

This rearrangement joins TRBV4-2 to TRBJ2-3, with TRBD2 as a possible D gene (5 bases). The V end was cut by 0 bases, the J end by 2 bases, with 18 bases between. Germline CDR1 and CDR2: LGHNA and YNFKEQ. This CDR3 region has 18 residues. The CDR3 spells CASSQEGPALDYTDTQYF. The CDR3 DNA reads TGTGCCAGCAGCCAAGAGGGTCCGGCTCTAGACTACACAGATACGCAGTATTTT.

CDR3 sequence: CASSLGISGNEQFF. The CDR3 DNA is TGTGCCAGCAGCCTGGGCATTTCAGGCAATGAGCAGTTCTTC. This chain connects TRBV14 to TRBJ2-1; D is unresolved. The CDR3 has 14 amino acids. The V end lost 4 bases, the J end lost 6 bases, and 13 bases lay between the germline ends. Germline V lookup: CDR1 SGHDN, CDR2 FVKESK.

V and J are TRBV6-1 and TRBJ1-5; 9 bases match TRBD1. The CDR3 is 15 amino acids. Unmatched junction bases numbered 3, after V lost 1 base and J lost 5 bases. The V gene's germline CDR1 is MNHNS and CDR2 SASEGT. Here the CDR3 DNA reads TGTGCCAGCAGTGAAGATGACAGGGGGGATCAGCCCCAGCATTTT. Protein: CASSEDDRGDQPQHF.

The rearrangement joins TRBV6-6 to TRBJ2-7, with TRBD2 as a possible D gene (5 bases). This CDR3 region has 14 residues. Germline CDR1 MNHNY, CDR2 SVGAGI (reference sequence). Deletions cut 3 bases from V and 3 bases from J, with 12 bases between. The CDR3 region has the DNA TGTGCCAGCAGTTATGATACAAGCGGCTACGAGCAGTACTTC. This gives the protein CASSYDTSGYEQYF.

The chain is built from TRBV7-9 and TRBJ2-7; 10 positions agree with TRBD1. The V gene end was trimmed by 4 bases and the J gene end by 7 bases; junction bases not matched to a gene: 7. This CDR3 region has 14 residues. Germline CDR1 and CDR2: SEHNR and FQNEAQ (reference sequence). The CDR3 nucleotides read TGTGCCAGCAGCTCCCGGGACAGGGGCAAAGAGCAGTACTTC. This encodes CASSSRDRGKEQYF.

The CDR3 sequence: CASSLLSSGGFYEQYF. DNA of the CDR3: TGTGCCAGCAGCTTGTTGTCTAGCGGGGGGTTTTACGAGCAGTACTTC. The chain links TRBV5-6 to TRBJ2-7, with TRBD2 matching over 11 bases. The CDR3 has 16 residues. The ends lost 1 base at V and 4 bases at J; junction bases unmatched: 7. CDR1 and CDR2 from the germline V gene are SGHDT and YYEEEE.

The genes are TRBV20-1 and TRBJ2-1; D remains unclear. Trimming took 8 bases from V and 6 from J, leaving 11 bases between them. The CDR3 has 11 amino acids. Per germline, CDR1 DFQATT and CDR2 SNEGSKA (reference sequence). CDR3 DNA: TGCAGTCATTATCGAGGCAATGAGCAGTTCTTC. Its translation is CSHYRGNEQFF.

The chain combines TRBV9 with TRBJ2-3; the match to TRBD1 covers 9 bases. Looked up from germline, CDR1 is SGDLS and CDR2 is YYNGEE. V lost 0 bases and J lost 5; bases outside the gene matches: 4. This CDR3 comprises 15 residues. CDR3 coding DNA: TGTGCCAGCAGCGTAGTACAGGGGGCACAAGATACGCAGTATTTT. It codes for CASSVVQGAQDTQYF.

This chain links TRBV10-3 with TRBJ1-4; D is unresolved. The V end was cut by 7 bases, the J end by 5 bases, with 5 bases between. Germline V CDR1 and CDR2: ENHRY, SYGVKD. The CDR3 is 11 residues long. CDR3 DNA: TGTGCCATCATGGAGAATGAAAAACTGTTTTTT. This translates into CAIMENEKLFF.

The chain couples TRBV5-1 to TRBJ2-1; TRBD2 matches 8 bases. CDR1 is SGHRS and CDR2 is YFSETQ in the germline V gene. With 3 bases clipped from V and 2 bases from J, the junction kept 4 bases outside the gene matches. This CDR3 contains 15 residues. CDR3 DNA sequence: TGCGCCAGCAGCTCGAAGCGGGGGACCTACAATGAGCAGTTCTTC. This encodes CASSSKRGTYNEQFF.

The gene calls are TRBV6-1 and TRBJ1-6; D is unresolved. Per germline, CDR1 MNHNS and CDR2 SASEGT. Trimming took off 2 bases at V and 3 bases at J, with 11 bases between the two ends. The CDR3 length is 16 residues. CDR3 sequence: CASSEYSPVYNSPLHF. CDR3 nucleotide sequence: TGTGCCAGCAGTGAATACAGCCCCGTCTATAATTCACCCCTCCACTTT.

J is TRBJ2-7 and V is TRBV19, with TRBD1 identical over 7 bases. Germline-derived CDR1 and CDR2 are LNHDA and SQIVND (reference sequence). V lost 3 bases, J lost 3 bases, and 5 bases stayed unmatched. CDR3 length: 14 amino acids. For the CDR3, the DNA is TGTGCCAGTAGTATTTTTGACAGGGACTACGAGCAGTACTTC. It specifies CASSIFDRDYEQYF.

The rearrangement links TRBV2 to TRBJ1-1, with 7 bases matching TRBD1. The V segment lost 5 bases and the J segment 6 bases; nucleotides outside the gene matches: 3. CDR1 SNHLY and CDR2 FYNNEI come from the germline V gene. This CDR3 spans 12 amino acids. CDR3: CASSFDRAEAFF. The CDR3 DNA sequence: TGTGCCAGCAGTTTTGACAGGGCTGAAGCTTTCTTT.

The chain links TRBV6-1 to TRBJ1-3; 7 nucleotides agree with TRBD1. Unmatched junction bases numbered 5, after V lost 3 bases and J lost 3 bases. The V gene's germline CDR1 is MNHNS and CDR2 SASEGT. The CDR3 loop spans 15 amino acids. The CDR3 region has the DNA TGTGCCAGCAGTGATCGGAGGGGGCTTGGAAACACCATATATTTT. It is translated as CASSDRRGLGNTIYF.

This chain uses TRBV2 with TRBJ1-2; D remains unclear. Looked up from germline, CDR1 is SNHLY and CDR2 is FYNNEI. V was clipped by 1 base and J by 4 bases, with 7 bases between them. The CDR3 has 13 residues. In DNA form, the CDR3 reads TGTGCCAGCAGTGAAGTGGCTGGCTATGGCTACACCTTC. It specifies CASSEVAGYGYTF.

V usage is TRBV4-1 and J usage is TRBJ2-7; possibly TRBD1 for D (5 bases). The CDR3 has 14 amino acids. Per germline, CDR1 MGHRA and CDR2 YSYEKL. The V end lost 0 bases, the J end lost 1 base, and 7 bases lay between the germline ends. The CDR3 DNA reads TGCGCCAGCAGCCAAGATCACAGGTCCTACGAGCAGTACTTC. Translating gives CASSQDHRSYEQYF.

The CDR3, as DNA: TGCGCCACCGCTAGCGGGGGACAGAACGGGGAGCTGTTTTTT. It codes for CATASGGQNGELFF. The chain uses TRBV5-1 and TRBJ2-2; 10 positions agree with TRBD2. Germline trimming cut 9 bases from V and 7 bases from J; bases unmatched to any gene: 9. This CDR3 spans 14 amino acids. Germline loops: CDR1 SGHRS, CDR2 YFSETQ.